These 13 T cell receptor beta chains came from one sample sequenced in a study of CD8 T cells in Susac syndrome (dated by TCRdb to about 2019). Receptor amplification or capture employed the immunoSEQ multiplex PCR assay. RNA was extracted using the RNeasy kit, and roughly 0.5 to 1 ug of the RNA was reverse transcribed with random hexamers. TCRdb trimmed public reads at Q25 via fastp, called clones via MiXCR and kept in-frame beta chains. Every distinct CDR3 protein forms one entry, paired with its most common genes and DNA. Across this sample there are roughly 150,000 distinct CDR3 sequences, with roughly 94% seen only once. The top ten clonotypes cover roughly 0.2% of the sample. Sequencing input: CD8+ T cells from PBMCs. These receptors all come from a human donor with multiple sclerosis.

V usage is TRBV2 and J usage is TRBJ2-7; D uncertain. Trimming took off 1 base at V and 0 bases at J, with 7 bases between the two ends. Germline V gene sequence: CDR1 SNHLY, CDR2 FYNNEI. This CDR3 is built from 14 residues. The CDR3 sequence: CASSEGSDSYEQYF. The CDR3 bases are TGTGCCAGCAGTGAAGGGTCTGACTCCTACGAGCAGTACTTC.

The chain couples TRBV7-8 to TRBJ2-7; D could derive from TRBD1 or TRBD2 (5 bases each). Trimming took off 4 bases at V and 2 bases at J, with 15 bases between the two ends. Germline assignment: CDR1 SGHVS and CDR2 FQNEAQ. This CDR3 has 15 residues. The CDR3 loop is CASSSRRDAAYEQYF. The CDR3 DNA sequence: TGTGCCAGCAGCTCTCGCCGGGACGCCGCCTACGAGCAGTACTTC.

The chain recombines TRBV3-1 with TRBJ2-1; 7 bases line up with TRBD1. This CDR3 is 15 amino acids long. The junction had 8 bases not matched to a gene; V was cut back by 1 base and J by 8 bases. In germline, CDR1 is LGHDT, CDR2 YNNKEL (reference sequence). The CDR3, as DNA: TGTGCCAGCAGCCAAGCCGACAGGGTGAGGGATGAGCAGTTCTTC. Its protein is CASSQADRVRDEQFF.

This sequence joins TRBV12-3 or TRBV12-4 and TRBJ1-1; D is possibly TRBD1 (6 bases). Trimming left V 3 bases short and J 1 base short, with 15 bases between. The CDR3 is 16 amino acids. CDR3 loop: CASSFGGRGPNTEAFF. CDR3 sequence (DNA): TGTGCCAGCAGTTTTGGGGGGCGGGGGCCGAACACTGAAGCTTTCTTT.

The chain links TRBV7-2 to TRBJ2-1; tentative D call: TRBD2 (6 bases). CDR1 SGHTA and CDR2 FQGNSA come from the germline V gene. The CDR3 loop spans 18 amino acids. The V end was cut by 0 bases, the J end by 7 bases, with 22 bases between. The DNA for the CDR3 is TGTGCCAGCAGCTTAGCGGTCGAACGGGGGTTAAGTCGGAATGAGCAGTTCTTC. Its protein is CASSLAVERGLSRNEQFF.

This rearrangement joins TRBV30 to TRBJ2-1; a weak D match, TRBD2 (6 bases). CDR3 size: 14 residues. Germline V gene lookup returns CDR1 GTSNPN and CDR2 SVGIG (reference sequence). Trimming took off 5 bases at V and 0 bases at J, with 11 bases between the two ends. The CDR3: CAWQDGGSYNEQFF. In DNA form, the CDR3 reads TGTGCCTGGCAGGACGGGGGCTCCTACAATGAGCAGTTCTTC.

V gene TRBV15 combines with J gene TRBJ1-5; 7 nucleotides line up with TRBD1. The CDR3 has 13 residues. Trimming at V came to 5 bases and at J to 15 bases, leaving 13 bases not matched to a gene. The V gene's germline CDR1 is LNHNV and CDR2 YYDKDF (reference sequence). The CDR3, as DNA: TGTGCCACCAGCCCAAACAGGGGTGCGTCTCCGCATTTT. It is translated as CATSPNRGASPHF. The complete variable domain, with remaining parts taken from reference TRBV15 and TRBJ1-5, reads DAMVIQNPRYQVTQFGKPVTLSCSQTLNHNVMYWYQQKSSQAPKLLFHYYDKDFNNEADTPDNFQSRRPNTSFCFLDIRSPGLGDTAMYLCATSPNRGASPHFGDGTRLSIL.

The chain carries TRBV20-1 and TRBJ2-7; D unclear. The germline V gene has CDR1 DFQATT and CDR2 SNEGSKA (reference sequence). The V gene lost 0 bases and the J gene lost 3 bases, with 9 bases spanning the gap. This CDR3 is built from 13 residues. As DNA, the CDR3 is TGCAGTGCTAGAGATCTCACGAGCTACGAGCAGTACTTC. Its protein product is CSARDLTSYEQYF.

The chain links TRBV18 to TRBJ2-5; tentatively, D is TRBD2 (5 bases). Looked up from germline, CDR1 is KGHSH and CDR2 is LQKENI. V dropped 1 base and J dropped 5 bases, with 5 bases sitting between them. This CDR3 spans 12 amino acids. Here the CDR3 DNA reads TGTGCCAGCTCACCACAGCGGGAGACCCAGTACTTC. As protein: CASSPQRETQYF.

V and J are TRBV27 and TRBJ1-1; the D gene is possibly TRBD1 (5 bases). Deletions cut 6 bases from V and 4 bases from J, with 15 bases between. In germline, CDR1 is MNHEY, CDR2 SMNVEV (reference sequence). The length of the CDR3 is 14 residues. The CDR3 coding sequence is TGTGCCAGCAGGCCGACAGTCCCGAGCACTGAAGCTTTCTTT. Amino acid sequence: CASRPTVPSTEAFF.

The J gene is TRBJ2-7, the V gene TRBV9; 9 bases agree with TRBD1. Germline values: CDR1 SGDLS, CDR2 YYNGEE. This CDR3 is 15 amino acids long. The V gene end was trimmed by 4 bases and the J gene end by 5 bases; junction bases not matched to a gene: 10. The CDR3: CASSSGRDREHEQYF. The CDR3, as DNA: TGTGCCAGCAGCTCCGGACGGGACAGGGAACACGAGCAGTACTTC.

J is TRBJ2-5 and V is TRBV4-1, with D possibly matching TRBD1 (6 bases). CDR3 size: 13 residues. CDR1 is MGHRA, CDR2 YSYEKL, per germline. Trimming stripped 3 bases from V and 5 bases from J, with 10 bases between. The CDR3 DNA sequence: TGCGCCAGCAGCCAGTTCACAGGGGAGACCCAGTACTTC. Its translation is CASSQFTGETQYF.

This clonotype is a singleton in its sample. The genes are TRBV7-9 and TRBJ2-6; no firm D call. CDR1 is SEHNR, CDR2 FQNEAQ, per germline (reference sequence). V shed 6 bases and J shed 0 bases, with 12 bases lying between them. CDR3 length: 16 residues. This chain's CDR3 is CASRDAESSGANVLTF. The CDR3, as DNA: TGTGCCAGCAGAGACGCAGAGAGCTCTGGGGCCAACGTCCTGACTTTC.